The present entry profiles one T cell receptor beta chain with its context. Trimming left V 4 bases short and J 3 bases short, with 25 bases between. The V gene's germline CDR1 is SGDLS and CDR2 YYNGEE. The CDR3 is 18 amino acids. These data belong to a study of cytomegalovirus exposure and HLA in healthy donors. The PCR employed 60 Vbeta primers together with 13 Jbeta primers. Here immunoSEQ multiplex PCR was the method, and the copy in TCRdb shows in-frame clones only, minus some. The sample shows 100,000 to 150,000 clones, about three quarters of them seen only once. The clonotype originates from a man aged 40-50 years in good health and CMV-seropositive. The chain has TRBV9 and TRBJ1-1, with a possible D match to TRBD1 (5 bases). Material for sequencing was PBMCs. Written as DNA, the CDR3 is TGTGCCAGCAGCCCTAACGTCAGGGTAAGAGGTGCGGACACTGAAGCTTTCTTT. Translated: CASSPNVRVRGADTEAFF.